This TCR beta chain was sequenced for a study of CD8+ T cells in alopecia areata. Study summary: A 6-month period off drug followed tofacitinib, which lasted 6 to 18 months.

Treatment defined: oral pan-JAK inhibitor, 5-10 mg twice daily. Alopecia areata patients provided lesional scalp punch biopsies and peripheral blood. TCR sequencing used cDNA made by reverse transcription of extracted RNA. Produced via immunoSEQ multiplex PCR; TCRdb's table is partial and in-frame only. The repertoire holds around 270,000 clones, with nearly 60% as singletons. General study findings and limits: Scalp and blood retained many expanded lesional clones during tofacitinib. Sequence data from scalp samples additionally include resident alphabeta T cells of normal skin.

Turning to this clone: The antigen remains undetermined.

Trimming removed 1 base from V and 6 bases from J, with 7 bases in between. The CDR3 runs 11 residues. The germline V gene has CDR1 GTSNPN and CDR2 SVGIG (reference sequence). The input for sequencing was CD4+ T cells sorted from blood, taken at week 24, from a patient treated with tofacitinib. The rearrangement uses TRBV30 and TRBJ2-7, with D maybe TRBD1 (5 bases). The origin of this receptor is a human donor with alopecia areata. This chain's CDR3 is CAWSARVEQYF. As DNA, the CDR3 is TGTGCCTGGAGTGCCAGGGTCGAGCAGTACTTC.